What follows describes a single T cell receptor (beta chain). The antigen is unknown. The CDR3 loop spans 19 amino acids. Looked up from germline, CDR1 is SGHAT and CDR2 is FQDESV (reference sequence). V lost 5 bases to trimming and J lost 0 bases; unmatched junction nucleotides: 11. The data were taken from a study of response to subunit inactivated influenza vaccine. TCRdb reprocessed the RT-PCR reads with MiXCR, giving one entry per CDR3 protein. In the table there are 530,000 or so distinct CDR3 sequences, about 15% of which are singletons. Points from the study as a whole: Authors proposed each seasonal influenza vaccination draws in few new T cells.

The sequencing here drew on PBMCs from blood, taken approximately 12 days after vaccination. This rearrangement joins TRBV11-1 to TRBJ2-6, with 9 bases identical to TRBD1. This receptor was taken from a man aged 50-59 years who received an inactivated influenza vaccine. The CDR3 is CASSPLTGTGSSGANVLTF. DNA for the CDR3: TGTGCCAGCAGCCCCCTGACCGGGACAGGGTCCTCTGGGGCCAACGTCCTGACTTTC.